This T cell receptor (beta chain) was sequenced during a study of CD8 T cells in Susac syndrome. The authors reverse transcribed roughly 0.5 to 1 ug RNA with random hexamers. A multiplex approach, immunoSEQ multiplex PCR, amplified TCR beta CDR3 across 54 Vbeta and 13 Jbeta. TCRdb processed the immunoSEQ multiplex PCR reads anew with MiXCR; each CDR3 protein has one entry. The table lists some 300,000 distinct CDR3 sequences, about 89% of them singletons. Patients with stable or active relapsing-remitting disease, all of them treatment-naive, made up the multiple sclerosis controls. There are 12 residues in the CDR3. CDR1 is KGHDR, CDR2 SFDVKD, per germline. V dropped 5 bases and J dropped 10 bases, with 11 bases sitting between them.

This chain joins TRBV24-1 and TRBJ2-1; a weak D match, TRBD2 (5 bases). The source material was CD8+ T cells from PBMCs. The sequence came from a human donor with multiple sclerosis. The CDR3 bases are TGTGCCACCAGTGTCCGGGGTAGGGAGCAGTTCTTC. Protein: CATSVRGREQFF.